The source of this T cell receptor beta chain is a study of blood T cell repertoires in COVID-19. Overall study context: T cells, B-cell-depleted T cells, or PBMCs provided the cDNA or gDNA that served as material.

Germline V gene lookup returns CDR1 MGHRA and CDR2 YSYEKL. V trimming: 1 base; J trimming: 5 bases; junction bases outside the gene matches: 8. The CDR3 loop spans 17 amino acids. Libraries were prepared by immunoSEQ multiplex PCR; TCRdb keeps only in-frame clonotypes and omits some of them. In the table there are about 270,000 clones, approximately 92% of which are singletons. Participants were aged about 18 to 89 years from about two dozen US areas. The clonotype was recovered from a woman aged 18-30 years who had recovered from COVID-19. Sequenced input: PBMCs or T cells enriched from blood (not recorded which). This chain links TRBV4-1 with TRBJ2-4, with 10 bases matching TRBD1. For the CDR3, the DNA is TGCGCCAGCAGCCAAGGGGTGACAGGGGGCATACAAAACATTCAGTACTTC. It specifies CASSQGVTGGIQNIQYF.